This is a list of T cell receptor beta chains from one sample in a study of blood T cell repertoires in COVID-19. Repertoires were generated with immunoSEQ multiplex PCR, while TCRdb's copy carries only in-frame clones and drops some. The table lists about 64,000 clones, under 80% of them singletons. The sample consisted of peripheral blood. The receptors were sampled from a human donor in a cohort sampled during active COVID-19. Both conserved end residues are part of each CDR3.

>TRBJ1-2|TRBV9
CASSVASGMGGYTF
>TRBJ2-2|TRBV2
CASRTGLANTGELFF
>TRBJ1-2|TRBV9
CASSALRTGGRYGYTF
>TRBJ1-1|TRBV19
CASSIGRTKNTEAFF
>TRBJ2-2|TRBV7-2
CASSKLAGGPTGELFF
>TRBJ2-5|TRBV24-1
CATSDSGAPTGTQYF
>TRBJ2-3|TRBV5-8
CASSYDRGLYGTQYF
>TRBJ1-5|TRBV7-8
CASSSVPGQGRQPQHF
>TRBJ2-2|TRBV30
CAWSLWNTGELFF
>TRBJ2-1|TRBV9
CASSVDPSSGQFF
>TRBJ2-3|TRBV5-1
CASSLRTSGAADTQYF
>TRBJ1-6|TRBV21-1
CASSKDLTGGFYNSPLHF
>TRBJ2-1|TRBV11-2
CASSSRLAGGHNEQFF
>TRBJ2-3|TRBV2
CASRQTAGTSTDTQYF
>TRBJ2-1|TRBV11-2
CASSFKQAEQFF
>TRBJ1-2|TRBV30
CAWSGGHDYGYTF
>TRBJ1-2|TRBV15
CATSRDRQGGGYTF
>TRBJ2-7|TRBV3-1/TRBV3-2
CASSQEGTSGAEQYF
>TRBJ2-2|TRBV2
CASSAGEGVAGELFF
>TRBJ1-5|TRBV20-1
CSASQIGSGNQPQHF
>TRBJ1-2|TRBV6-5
CASREDRGAGYTF
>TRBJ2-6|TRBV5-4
CASSRDGGSGANVLTF
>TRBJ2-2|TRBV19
CASIGRGAQVGELFF
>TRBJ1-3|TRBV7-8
CASLPNYSGNTIYF
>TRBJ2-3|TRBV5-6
CASSPALVSTDTQYF
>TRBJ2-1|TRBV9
CASSALRTSGYNEQFF
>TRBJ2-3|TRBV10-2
CASSSSGRRDTQYF
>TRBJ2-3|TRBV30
CAWSRGGPDTQYF
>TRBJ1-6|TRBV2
CASSETGTANSPLHF
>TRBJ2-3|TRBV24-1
CATSDPRLAPSTDTQYF